This TCR beta chain was profiled in a study of T cells in Graves' hyperthyroidism and ophthalmopathy. The authors obtained PBMCs from around 11 ml of fresh peripheral blood. It was RNA transcripts that yielded the amplified TCR beta CDR3 regions. The TCR CDR3 was amplified in a first-round RT-PCR using the HTBI primer set. TCRdb itself ran the multiplex PCR reads through MiXCR, one entry per CDR3 protein. This sample carries about 280,000 distinct CDR3 sequences, about 25% of them seen once, and the ten largest clones take around 30%. This clonotype was recorded many times. Trimming removed 0 bases at V and 1 base at J, with 12 bases between. CDR1 LNHNV and CDR2 YYDKDF come from the germline V gene (reference sequence). The CDR3 length is 16 residues.

V and J are TRBV15 and TRBJ2-5; D is uncertain. The sample consisted of blood. This receptor was identified in a man aged 35 to 55 with Graves' hyperthyroidism that later progressed to Graves' ophthalmopathy. CDR3 amino acids: CATSRELVDPQETQYF. DNA for the CDR3: TGTGCCACCAGCAGAGAATTGGTCGACCCCCAAGAGACCCAGTACTTC.